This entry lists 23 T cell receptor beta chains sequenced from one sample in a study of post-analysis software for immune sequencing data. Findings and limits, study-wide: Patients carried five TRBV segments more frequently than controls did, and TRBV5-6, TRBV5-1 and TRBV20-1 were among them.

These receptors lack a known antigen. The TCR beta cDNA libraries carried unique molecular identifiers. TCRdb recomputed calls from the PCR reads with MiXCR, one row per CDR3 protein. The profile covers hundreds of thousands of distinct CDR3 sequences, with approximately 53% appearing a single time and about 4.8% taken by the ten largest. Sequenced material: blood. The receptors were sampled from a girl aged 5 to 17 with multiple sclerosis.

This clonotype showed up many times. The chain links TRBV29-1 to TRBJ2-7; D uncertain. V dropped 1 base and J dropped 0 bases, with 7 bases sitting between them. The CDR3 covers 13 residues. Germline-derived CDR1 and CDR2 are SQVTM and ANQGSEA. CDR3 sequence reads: CSVEVTDSYEQYF. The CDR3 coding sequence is TGCAGCGTTGAAGTTACGGACTCCTACGAGCAGTACTTC.

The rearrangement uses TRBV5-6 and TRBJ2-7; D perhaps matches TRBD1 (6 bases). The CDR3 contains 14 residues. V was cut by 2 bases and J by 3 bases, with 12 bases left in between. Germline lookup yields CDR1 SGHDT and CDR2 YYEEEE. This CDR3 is CASSLEDSYYEQYF. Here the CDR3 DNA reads TGTGCCAGCAGCTTAGAGGACAGCTACTACGAGCAGTACTTC.

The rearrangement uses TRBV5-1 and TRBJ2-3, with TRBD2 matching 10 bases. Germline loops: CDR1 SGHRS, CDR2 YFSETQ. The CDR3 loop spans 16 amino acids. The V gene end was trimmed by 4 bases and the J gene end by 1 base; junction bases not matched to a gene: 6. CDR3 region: CASSTNLAGGTDTQYF. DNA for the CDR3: TGCGCCAGCAGCACGAACCTAGCGGGAGGCACAGATACGCAGTATTTT.

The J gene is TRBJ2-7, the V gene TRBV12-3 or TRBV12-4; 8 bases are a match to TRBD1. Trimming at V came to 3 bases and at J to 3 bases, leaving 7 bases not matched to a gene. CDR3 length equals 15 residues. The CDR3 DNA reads TGTGCCAGCAGTTTCTATCGAGACAGGGGCTACGAGCAGTACTTC. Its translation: CASSFYRDRGYEQYF.

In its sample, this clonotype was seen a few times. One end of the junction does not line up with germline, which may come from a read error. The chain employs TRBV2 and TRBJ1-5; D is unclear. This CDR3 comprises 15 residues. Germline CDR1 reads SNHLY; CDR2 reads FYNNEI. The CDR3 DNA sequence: TGTGCCAGCAGCGAAGGAGGCCGGTTGGGTCAGCCCCAGCATTTT. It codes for CASSEGGRLGQPQHF.

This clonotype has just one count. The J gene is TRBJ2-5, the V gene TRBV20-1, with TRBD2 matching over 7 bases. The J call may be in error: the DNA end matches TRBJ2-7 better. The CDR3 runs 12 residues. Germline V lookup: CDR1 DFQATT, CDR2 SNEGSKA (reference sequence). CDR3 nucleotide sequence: TGCAGTGCTAGAGTTAGCGGGCACGAGCAGTACTTC. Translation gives CSARVSGHEQYF.

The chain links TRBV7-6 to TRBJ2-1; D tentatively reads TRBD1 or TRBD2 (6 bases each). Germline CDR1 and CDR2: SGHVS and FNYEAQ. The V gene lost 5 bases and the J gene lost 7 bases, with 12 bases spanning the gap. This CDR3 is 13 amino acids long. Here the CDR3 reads CASSPKGGNEQFF. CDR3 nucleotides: TGTGCCAGCAGCCCCAAGGGGGGAAATGAGCAGTTCTTC.

This chain's CDR3 is CASSLQAGGLNTGELFF. The CDR3 bases are TGTGCCAGCAGTTTACAAGCGGGAGGCCTTAACACCGGGGAGCTGTTTTTT. J is TRBJ2-2 and V is TRBV27; TRBD2 aligns across 9 bases. Trimming at V came to 2 bases and at J to 2 bases, leaving 6 bases not matched to a gene. CDR1 MNHEY and CDR2 SMNVEV come from the germline V gene (reference sequence). This CDR3 has 17 residues.

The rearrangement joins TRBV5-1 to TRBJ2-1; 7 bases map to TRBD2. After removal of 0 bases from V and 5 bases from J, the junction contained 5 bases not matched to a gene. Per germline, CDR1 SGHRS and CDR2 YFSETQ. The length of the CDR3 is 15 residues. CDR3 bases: TGCGCCAGCAGCTTGGTTGAGGGAGGGGACAATGAGCAGTTCTTC. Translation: CASSLVEGGDNEQFF.

For the CDR3, the DNA is TGTGCCAGCAGCGTGCACAGGGCAAGCTCCTACGAGCAGTACTTC. Translating gives CASSVHRASSYEQYF. The chain couples TRBV7-2 to TRBJ2-7; perhaps TRBD1 as D (6 bases). Germline CDR1 is SGHTA and CDR2 is FQGNSA. The CDR3 has 15 amino acids. V lost 5 bases and J 0 bases, leaving 14 bases between the germline ends.

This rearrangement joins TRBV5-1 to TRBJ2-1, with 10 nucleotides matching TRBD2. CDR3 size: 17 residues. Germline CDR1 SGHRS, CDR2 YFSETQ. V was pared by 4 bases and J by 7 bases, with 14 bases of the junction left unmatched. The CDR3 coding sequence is TGCGCCAGCAGCCTCTCGCCTAGCGGGAGTCCCCAAAATGAGCAGTTCTTC. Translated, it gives CASSLSPSGSPQNEQFF.

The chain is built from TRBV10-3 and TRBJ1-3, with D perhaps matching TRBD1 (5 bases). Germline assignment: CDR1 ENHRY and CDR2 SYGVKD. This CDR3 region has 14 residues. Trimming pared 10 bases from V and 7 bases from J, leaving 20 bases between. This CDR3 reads CATRDSSTGNTIYF. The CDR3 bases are TGTGCCACGAGGGACTCCTCAACCGGGAACACCATATATTTT.

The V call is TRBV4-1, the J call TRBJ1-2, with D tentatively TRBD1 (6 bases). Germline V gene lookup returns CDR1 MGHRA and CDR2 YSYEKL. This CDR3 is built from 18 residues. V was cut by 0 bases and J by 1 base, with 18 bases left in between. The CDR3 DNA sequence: TGCGCCAGCAGCCAAGATCAGGGGCGCGTTAGGAGTAACTATGGCTACACCTTC. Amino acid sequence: CASSQDQGRVRSNYGYTF.

CDR3 residues: CASSLEGAGSDTGELFF. CDR3 nucleotide sequence: TGTGCCAGCAGCTTAGAAGGGGCGGGGTCAGACACCGGGGAGCTGTTTTTT. The V gene is TRBV7-2, the J gene TRBJ2-2, with a tentative D call TRBD2 (6 bases). V was cut by 1 base and J by 3 bases, with 15 bases left in between. Germline CDR1 reads SGHTA; CDR2 reads FQGNSA. The CDR3 is made up of 17 amino acids.

CDR3 amino acids: CASTAGTMNTEAFF. The DNA for the CDR3 is TGTGCCAGCACCGCAGGAACAATGAACACTGAAGCTTTCTTT. The chain has TRBV6-5 and TRBJ1-1; D is unclear. The length of the CDR3 is 14 residues. Germline V gene lookup returns CDR1 MNHEY and CDR2 SVGAGI. Trimming removed 7 bases from V and 0 bases from J, with 12 bases in between.

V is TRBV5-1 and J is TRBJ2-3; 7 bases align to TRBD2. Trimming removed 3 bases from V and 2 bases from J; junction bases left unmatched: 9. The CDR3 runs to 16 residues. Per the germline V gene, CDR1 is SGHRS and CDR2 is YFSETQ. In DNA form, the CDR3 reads TGCGCCAGCAGCTCTAGACTAGCAGGCCCCACAGATACGCAGTATTTT. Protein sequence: CASSSRLAGPTDTQYF.

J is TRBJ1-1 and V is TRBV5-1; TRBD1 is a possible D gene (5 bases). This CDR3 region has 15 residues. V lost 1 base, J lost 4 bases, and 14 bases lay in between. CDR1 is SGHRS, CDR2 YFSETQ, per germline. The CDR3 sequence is CASSLLGDRVTEAFF. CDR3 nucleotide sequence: TGCGCCAGCAGCTTGTTAGGGGATAGGGTCACTGAAGCTTTCTTT.

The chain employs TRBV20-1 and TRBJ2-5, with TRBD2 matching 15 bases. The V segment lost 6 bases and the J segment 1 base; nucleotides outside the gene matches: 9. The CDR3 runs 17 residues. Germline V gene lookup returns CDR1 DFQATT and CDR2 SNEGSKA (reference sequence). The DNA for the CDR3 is TGCAGTGCACCGGGACTAGCGGGGGGACACCGCCAAGAGACCCAGTACTTC. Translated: CSAPGLAGGHRQETQYF.

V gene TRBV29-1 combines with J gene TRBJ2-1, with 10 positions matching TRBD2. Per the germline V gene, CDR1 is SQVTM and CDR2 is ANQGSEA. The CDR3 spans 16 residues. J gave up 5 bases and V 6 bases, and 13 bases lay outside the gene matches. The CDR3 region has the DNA TGCAGCGTCCTACCTCTCCTAGCGGGGGTAAACAATGAGCAGTTCTTC. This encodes CSVLPLLAGVNNEQFF.

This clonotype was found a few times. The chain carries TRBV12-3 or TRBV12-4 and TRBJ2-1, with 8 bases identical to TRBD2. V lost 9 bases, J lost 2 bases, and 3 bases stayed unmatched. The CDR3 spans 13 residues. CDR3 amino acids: CASSTSAYNEQFF. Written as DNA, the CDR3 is TGTGCCAGTTCGACTAGCGCCTACAATGAGCAGTTCTTC.

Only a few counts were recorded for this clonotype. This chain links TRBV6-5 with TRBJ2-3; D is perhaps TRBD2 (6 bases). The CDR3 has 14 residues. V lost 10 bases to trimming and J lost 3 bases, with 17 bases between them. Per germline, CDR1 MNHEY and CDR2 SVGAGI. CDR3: CAILVSGQTDTQYF. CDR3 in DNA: TGTGCCATCCTGGTAAGCGGGCAGACAGATACGCAGTATTTT.

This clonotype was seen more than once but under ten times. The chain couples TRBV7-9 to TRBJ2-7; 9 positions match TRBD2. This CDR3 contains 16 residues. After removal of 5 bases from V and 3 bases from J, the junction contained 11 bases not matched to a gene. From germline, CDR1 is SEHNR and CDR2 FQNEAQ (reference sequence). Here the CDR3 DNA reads TGTGCCAGCAGCCTTACTTTTGGGCGGGAGGGCTACGAGCAGTACTTC. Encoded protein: CASSLTFGREGYEQYF.

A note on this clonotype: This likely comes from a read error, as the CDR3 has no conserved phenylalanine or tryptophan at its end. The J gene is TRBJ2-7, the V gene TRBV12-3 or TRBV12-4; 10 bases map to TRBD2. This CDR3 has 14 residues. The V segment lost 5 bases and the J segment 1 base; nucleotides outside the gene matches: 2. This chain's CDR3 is CASSPSGGSYEQYS. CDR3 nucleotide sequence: TGTGCCAGCAGTCCTAGCGGGGGATCCTACGAGCAGTACTCC.